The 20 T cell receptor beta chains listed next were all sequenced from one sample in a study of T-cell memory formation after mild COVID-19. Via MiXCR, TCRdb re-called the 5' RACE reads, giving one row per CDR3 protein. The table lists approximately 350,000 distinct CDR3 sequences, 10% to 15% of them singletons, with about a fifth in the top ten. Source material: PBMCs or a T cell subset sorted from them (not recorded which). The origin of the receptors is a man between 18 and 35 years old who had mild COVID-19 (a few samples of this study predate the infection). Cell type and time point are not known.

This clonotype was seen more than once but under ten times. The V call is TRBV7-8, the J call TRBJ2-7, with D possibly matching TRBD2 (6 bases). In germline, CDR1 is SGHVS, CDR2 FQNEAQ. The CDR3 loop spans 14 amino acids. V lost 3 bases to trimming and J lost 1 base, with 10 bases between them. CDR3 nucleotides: TGTGCCAGCAGCTTTGGAGGGACTTCCTACGAGCAGTACGTC. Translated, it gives CASSFGGTSYEQYV.

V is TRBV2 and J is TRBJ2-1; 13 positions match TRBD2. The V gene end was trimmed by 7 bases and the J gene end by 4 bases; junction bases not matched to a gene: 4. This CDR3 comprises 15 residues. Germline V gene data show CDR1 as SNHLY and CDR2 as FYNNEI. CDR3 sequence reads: CASTGTSGIYNEQFF. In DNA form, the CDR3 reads TGTGCCAGCACAGGGACTAGCGGGATATACAATGAGCAGTTCTTC.

CDR3 coding DNA: TGCGCCAGCAGCTCGGACAGGGGACCCGGGGAGCTGTTTTTT. Translated: CASSSDRGPGELFF. The chain uses TRBV5-1 and TRBJ2-2; TRBD1 aligns across 9 bases. Germline lookup yields CDR1 SGHRS and CDR2 YFSETQ. The V gene end was trimmed by 3 bases and the J gene end by 6 bases; junction bases not matched to a gene: 3. The CDR3 totals 14 residues.

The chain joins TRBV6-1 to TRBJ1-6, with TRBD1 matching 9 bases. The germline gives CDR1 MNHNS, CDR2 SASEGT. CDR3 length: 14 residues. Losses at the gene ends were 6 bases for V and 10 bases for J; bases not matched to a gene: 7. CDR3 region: CASRRTGGYSPLHF. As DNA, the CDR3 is TGTGCCAGCAGAAGAACAGGGGGCTACTCACCCCTCCACTTT.

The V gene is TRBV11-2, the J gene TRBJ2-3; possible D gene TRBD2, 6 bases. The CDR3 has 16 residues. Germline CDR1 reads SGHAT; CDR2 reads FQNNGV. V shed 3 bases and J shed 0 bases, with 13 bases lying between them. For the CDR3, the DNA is TGTGCCAGCAGCTTCCGGACGGGGACTAGCACAGATACGCAGTATTTT. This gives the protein CASSFRTGTSTDTQYF. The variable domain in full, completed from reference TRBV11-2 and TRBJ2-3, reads EAGVAQSPRYKIIEKRQSVAFWCNPISGHATLYWYQQILGQGPKLLIQFQNNGVVDDSQLPKDRFSAERLKGVDSTLKIQPAKLEDSAVYLCASSFRTGTSTDTQYFGPGTRLTVL.

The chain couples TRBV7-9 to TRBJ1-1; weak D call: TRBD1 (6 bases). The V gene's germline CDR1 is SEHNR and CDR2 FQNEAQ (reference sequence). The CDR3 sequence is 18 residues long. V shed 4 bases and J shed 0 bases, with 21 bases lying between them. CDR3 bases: TGTGCCAGCAGCTCTAAAAGAACAGGGAGTCCGATGAACACTGAAGCTTTCTTT. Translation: CASSSKRTGSPMNTEAFF.

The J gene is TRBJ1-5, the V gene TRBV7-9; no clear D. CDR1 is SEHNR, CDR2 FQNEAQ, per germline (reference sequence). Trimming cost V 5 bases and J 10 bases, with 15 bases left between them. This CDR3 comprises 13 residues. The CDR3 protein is CASSPGLGTPQHF. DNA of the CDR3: TGTGCCAGCAGCCCCGGGCTCGGTACTCCCCAGCATTTT. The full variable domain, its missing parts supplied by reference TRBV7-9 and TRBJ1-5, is DTGVSQNPRHKITKRGQNVTFRCDPISEHNRLYWYRQTLGQGPEFLTYFQNEAQLEKSRLLSDRFSAERPKGSFSTLEIQRTEQGDSAMYLCASSPGLGTPQHFGDGTRLSIL.

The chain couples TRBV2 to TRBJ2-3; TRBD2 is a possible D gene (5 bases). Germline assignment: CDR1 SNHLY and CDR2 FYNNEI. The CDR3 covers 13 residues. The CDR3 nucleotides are TGTGCGAAACGACGGGGTAGCCCAGATACGCAGTATTTT. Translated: CAKRRGSPDTQYF.

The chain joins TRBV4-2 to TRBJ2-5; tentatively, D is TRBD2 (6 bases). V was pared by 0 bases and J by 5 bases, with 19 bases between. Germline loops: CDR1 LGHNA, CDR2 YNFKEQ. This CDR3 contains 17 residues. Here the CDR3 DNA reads TGTGCCAGCAGCCAAGAGGCTGGGCGGGGAAAAGGGGAGACCCAGTACTTC. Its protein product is CASSQEAGRGKGETQYF.

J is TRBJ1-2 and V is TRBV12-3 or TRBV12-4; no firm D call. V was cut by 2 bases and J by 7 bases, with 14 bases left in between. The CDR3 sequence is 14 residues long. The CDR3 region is CASSLHSLGGGYTF. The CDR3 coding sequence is TGTGCCAGCAGTTTACACAGCCTTGGCGGTGGCTACACCTTC.

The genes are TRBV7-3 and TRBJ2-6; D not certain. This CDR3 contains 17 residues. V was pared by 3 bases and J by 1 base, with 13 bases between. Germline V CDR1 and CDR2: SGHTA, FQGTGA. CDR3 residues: CASSFGLMGSGANVLTF. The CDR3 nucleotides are TGTGCCAGCAGCTTCGGGCTTATGGGATCTGGGGCCAACGTCCTGACTTTC.

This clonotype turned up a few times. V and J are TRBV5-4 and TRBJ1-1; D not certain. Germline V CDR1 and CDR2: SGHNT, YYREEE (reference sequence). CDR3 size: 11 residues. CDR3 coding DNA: TGTGCTGTCCGGGAGAACACTGAAGCTTTCTTT. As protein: CAVRENTEAFF.

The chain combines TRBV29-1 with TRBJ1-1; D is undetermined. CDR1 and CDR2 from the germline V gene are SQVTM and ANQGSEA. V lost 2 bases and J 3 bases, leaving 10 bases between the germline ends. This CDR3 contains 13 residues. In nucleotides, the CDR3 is TGCAGCGTTGAAATCGGCGGTTACACTGAAGCTTTCTTT. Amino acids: CSVEIGGYTEAFF. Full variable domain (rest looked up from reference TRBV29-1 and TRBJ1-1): SAVISQKPSRDICQRGTSLTIQCQVDSQVTMMFWYRQQPGQSLTLIATANQGSEATYESGFVIDKFPISRPNLTFSTLTVSNMSPEDSSIYLCSVEIGGYTEAFFGQGTRLTVV.

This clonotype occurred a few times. Written as DNA, the CDR3 is TGCGCCAGCAGCCAAGATGAGCAGTTTTGGGCAGATACGCAGTATTTT. Translated, it gives CASSQDEQFWADTQYF. The genes are TRBV4-1 and TRBJ2-3; D not certain. Germline V gives CDR1 MGHRA, CDR2 YSYEKL. The V and J ends lost 0 bases and 4 bases respectively, with 14 bases between them. The CDR3 covers 16 residues.

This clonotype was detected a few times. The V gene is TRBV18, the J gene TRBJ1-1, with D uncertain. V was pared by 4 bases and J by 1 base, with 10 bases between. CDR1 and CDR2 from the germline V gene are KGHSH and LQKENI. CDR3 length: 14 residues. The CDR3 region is CASSRASENTEAFF. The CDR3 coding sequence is TGTGCCAGCTCACGAGCCAGTGAGAACACTGAAGCTTTCTTT.

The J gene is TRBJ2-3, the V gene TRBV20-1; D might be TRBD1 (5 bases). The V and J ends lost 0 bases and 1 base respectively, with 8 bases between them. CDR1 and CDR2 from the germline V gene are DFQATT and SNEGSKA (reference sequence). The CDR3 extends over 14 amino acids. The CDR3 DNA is TGCAGTGCTAGAGATTTACAGGGCACAGATACGCAGTATTTT. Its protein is CSARDLQGTDTQYF.

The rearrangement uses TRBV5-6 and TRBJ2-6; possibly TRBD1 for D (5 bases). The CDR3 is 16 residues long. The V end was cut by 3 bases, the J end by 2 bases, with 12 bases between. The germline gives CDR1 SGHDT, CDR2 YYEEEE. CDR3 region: CASSYPGPAGANVLTF. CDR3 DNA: TGTGCCAGCAGCTACCCAGGGCCGGCTGGGGCCAACGTCCTGACTTTC.

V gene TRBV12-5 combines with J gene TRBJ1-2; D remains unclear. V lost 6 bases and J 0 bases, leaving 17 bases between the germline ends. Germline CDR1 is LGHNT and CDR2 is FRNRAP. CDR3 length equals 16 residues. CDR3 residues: CASGPTDPPANYGYTF. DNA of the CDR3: TGTGCTAGTGGCCCGACGGATCCCCCAGCTAACTATGGCTACACCTTC.

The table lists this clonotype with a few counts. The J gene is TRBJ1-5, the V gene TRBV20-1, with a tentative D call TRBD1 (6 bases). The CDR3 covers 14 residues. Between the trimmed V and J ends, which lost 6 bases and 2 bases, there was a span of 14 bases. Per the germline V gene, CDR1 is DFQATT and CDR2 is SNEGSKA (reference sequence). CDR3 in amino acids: CSARGGAGNQPQHF. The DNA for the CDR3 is TGCAGTGCCAGGGGAGGGGCGGGCAATCAGCCCCAGCATTTT.

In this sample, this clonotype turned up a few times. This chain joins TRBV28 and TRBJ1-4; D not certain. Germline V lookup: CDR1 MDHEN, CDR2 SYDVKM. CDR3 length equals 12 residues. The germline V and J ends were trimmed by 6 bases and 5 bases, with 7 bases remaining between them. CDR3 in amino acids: CASRGSNEKLFF. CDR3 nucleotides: TGTGCCAGCAGGGGCTCGAATGAAAAACTGTTTTTT.